The next 3 T cell receptor beta chains were all read from a single sample in a study of T cell responses to AZD1222 COVID-19 vaccine. This table comes from immunoSEQ multiplex PCR, and its TCRdb copy is limited to in-frame clones, with some not included. The table includes about 140,000 clones, more than 75% detected once. The source was peripheral blood, collected on day 0 of AZD1222 vaccination. These receptor sequences come from an adult in good health.

The V and J genes are TRBV19 and TRBJ1-2; D ambiguous. The V end lost 6 bases, the J end lost 0 bases, and 8 bases lay between the germline ends. The CDR3 extends over 13 amino acids. The V gene's germline CDR1 is LNHDA and CDR2 SQIVND (reference sequence). CDR3: CASRRVANYGYTF. The CDR3, as DNA: TGTGCCAGTAGGAGGGTAGCTAACTATGGCTACACCTTC. The full variable domain, with the rest looked up from reference TRBV19 and TRBJ1-2, is DGGITQSPKYLFRKEGQNVTLSCEQNLNHDAMYWYRQDPGQGLRLIYYSQIVNDFQKGDIAEGYSVSREKKESFPLTVTSAQKNPTAFYLCASRRVANYGYTFGSGTRLTVV.

The chain recombines TRBV7-9 with TRBJ1-1; D remains unclear. This CDR3 has 12 residues. V lost 11 bases to trimming and J lost 8 bases, with 18 bases between them. Per the germline V gene, CDR1 is SEHNR and CDR2 is FQNEAQ (reference sequence). This CDR3 reads CAGGAGLVEAFF. In DNA form, the CDR3 reads TGTGCCGGTGGCGCCGGGCTCGTCGAAGCTTTCTTT.

The V call is TRBV5-1, the J call TRBJ1-1, with D unresolved. The V gene lost 0 bases and the J gene lost 0 bases, with 9 bases spanning the gap. CDR3 length: 15 amino acids. Germline values: CDR1 SGHRS, CDR2 YFSETQ. CDR3 in DNA: TGCGCCAGCAGCTTGGTGGGGATCATGAACACTGAAGCTTTCTTT. This translates into CASSLVGIMNTEAFF.